The rows below give T cell receptor beta chains drawn from one sample of a study of neurological immune-mediated disorders. MiXCR, run by TCRdb on the 5' RACE reads, gives a single entry per CDR3 protein. The repertoire consists of approximately 82,000 distinct CDR3 sequences, with 14% occurring once and the leading ten covering more than 6%. The sample consisted of PBMCs. The receptors were gathered from a woman aged 50 to 65 in good health. Each CDR3 is given with its conserved first and last residue. D genes are given only for firm matches. Only part of the rows carry a size: once, few, many, or a class if the clone is expanded.

abundance: many; d_gene: TRBD2; v_gene: TRBV3-1; j_gene: TRBJ2-7; CDR3nt: TGTGCCAGCAGCCAAGAGAAGACTAGCGGGAGGCCCTCCTACGAGCAGTACTTC; CDR3aa: CASSQEKTSGRPSYEQYF
abundance: -; d_gene: -; v_gene: TRBV14; j_gene: TRBJ2-7; CDR3nt: TGTGCCAGCAGCCCAGGCTCCCCGAGGGCAGGGGCATCCTACGAGCAGTACTTC; CDR3aa: CASSPGSPRAGASYEQYF
abundance: many; d_gene: TRBD1; v_gene: TRBV6-6; j_gene: TRBJ1-6; CDR3nt: TGTGCCAGCAGCGGGACAGGGGGTTCACCCCTCCACTTT; CDR3aa: CASSGTGGSPLHF
abundance: few; d_gene: -; v_gene: TRBV20-1; j_gene: TRBJ2-5; CDR3nt: TGCAGTGCCTTGAGACAAACAACCGAAGAGACCCAGTACTTC; CDR3aa: CSALRQTTEETQYF
abundance: many; d_gene: -; v_gene: TRBV20-1; j_gene: TRBJ2-5; CDR3nt: TGCAGTGCTAGTGGCGGGGGCGGATTTGGAGAGACCCAGTACTTC; CDR3aa: CSASGGGGFGETQYF
abundance: many; d_gene: -; v_gene: TRBV5-6; j_gene: TRBJ2-7; CDR3nt: TGTGCCAGCAGCTTGTTGCAGGGAACTTACGAGCAGTACTTC; CDR3aa: CASSLLQGTYEQYF
abundance: -; d_gene: -; v_gene: TRBV29-1; j_gene: TRBJ2-1; CDR3nt: TGCAGCGGTCTAGGTGGTGGGGTTATTGAGCAGTTCTTC; CDR3aa: CSGLGGGVIEQFF
abundance: many; d_gene: -; v_gene: TRBV11-1; j_gene: TRBJ1-2; CDR3nt: TGTGCCAGCAGCGCCGAACCGGGATCCTATGGCTACACCTTC; CDR3aa: CASSAEPGSYGYTF
abundance: -; d_gene: -; v_gene: TRBV9; j_gene: TRBJ2-3; CDR3nt: TGTGCCAGCAGCGGGGACCCCACAGATACGCAGTATTTT; CDR3aa: CASSGDPTDTQYF
abundance: many; d_gene: TRBD2; v_gene: TRBV5-1; j_gene: TRBJ2-7; CDR3nt: TGCGCCAGCAGCCCTACCCGAGGACTAGTCGAGCAGTACTTC; CDR3aa: CASSPTRGLVEQYF
abundance: -; d_gene: TRBD1; v_gene: TRBV19; j_gene: TRBJ2-1; CDR3nt: TGTACCAGTAGTCGAGACAGGGAATACACCTACAATGAGCAGTTCTTC; CDR3aa: CTSSRDREYTYNEQFF
abundance: many; d_gene: -; v_gene: TRBV7-2; j_gene: TRBJ2-3; CDR3nt: TGTGCCAGCAGCTCGAGTTGGGGAGGGCAGTATTTT; CDR3aa: CASSSSWGGQYF
abundance: many; d_gene: -; v_gene: TRBV12-3/TRBV12-4; j_gene: TRBJ2-5; CDR3nt: TGTGCCAGCAGTTTGTGGGGGCAAGAGACCCAGTACTTC; CDR3aa: CASSLWGQETQYF
abundance: many; d_gene: TRBD2; v_gene: TRBV29-1; j_gene: TRBJ2-1; CDR3nt: TGCAGCGTCTTAAGCGGGAGTCTCTACAATGAGCAGTTCTTC; CDR3aa: CSVLSGSLYNEQFF
abundance: many; d_gene: -; v_gene: TRBV5-1; j_gene: TRBJ2-1; CDR3nt: TGCGCCAGCAGCTCGGGACACGCCCAGCAGTTCTTC; CDR3aa: CASSSGHAQQFF
abundance: many; d_gene: -; v_gene: TRBV10-3; j_gene: TRBJ1-1; CDR3nt: TGTGCCATCAGTGAGTCGGGACAATTGAACACTGAAGCTTTCTTT; CDR3aa: CAISESGQLNTEAFF
abundance: many; d_gene: -; v_gene: TRBV10-3; j_gene: TRBJ1-2; CDR3nt: TGTGCCATCAGTGAGTCAGGAGGCAGCGATGGCTACACCTTC; CDR3aa: CAISESGGSDGYTF
abundance: medium-sized; d_gene: -; v_gene: TRBV3-1; j_gene: TRBJ2-7; CDR3nt: TGTGCCAGCAGCCGGAGTTACGAGCAGTACTTC; CDR3aa: CASSRSYEQYF
abundance: many; d_gene: -; v_gene: TRBV5-5; j_gene: TRBJ2-4; CDR3nt: TGTGCCAGCAGCTTGAGGGAAACCAAAAACATTCAGTACTTC; CDR3aa: CASSLRETKNIQYF
abundance: -; d_gene: -; v_gene: TRBV7-9; j_gene: TRBJ2-7; CDR3nt: TGTGCCAGCAGCCCCTACGGAAGCTCCTACGAGCAGTACTTC; CDR3aa: CASSPYGSSYEQYF
abundance: -; d_gene: TRBD2; v_gene: TRBV9; j_gene: TRBJ2-6; CDR3nt: TGTGCCAGAAGCGTAGTCGGAGCGGGAGGGGCCAACGTCCTGACTTTC; CDR3aa: CARSVVGAGGANVLTF
abundance: many; d_gene: TRBD2; v_gene: TRBV29-1; j_gene: TRBJ2-2; CDR3nt: TGCAGCGTTGGGCTAGCGGTGAACACCGGGGAGCTGTTTTTT; CDR3aa: CSVGLAVNTGELFF
abundance: many; d_gene: -; v_gene: TRBV7-2; j_gene: TRBJ2-2; CDR3nt: TGTGCCAGCAGCCCAACTTCGGGGACCGGGGAGCTGTTTTTT; CDR3aa: CASSPTSGTGELFF
abundance: many; d_gene: TRBD2; v_gene: TRBV29-1; j_gene: TRBJ2-1; CDR3nt: TGCAGCGTTGAACAGTTTGGGGCTAGCGGGAGCAATGAGCAGTTCTTC; CDR3aa: CSVEQFGASGSNEQFF
abundance: many; d_gene: TRBD1; v_gene: TRBV5-1; j_gene: TRBJ2-3; CDR3nt: TGCGCCAGCAGCTTGCTCGGGACAGGGAGCACAGATACGCAGTATTTT; CDR3aa: CASSLLGTGSTDTQYF
abundance: many; d_gene: TRBD2; v_gene: TRBV5-1; j_gene: TRBJ2-1; CDR3nt: TGCGCCAGCAGCTTGGTAGCGGGAGGGAGGAATGAGCAGTTCTTC; CDR3aa: CASSLVAGGRNEQFF
abundance: many; d_gene: -; v_gene: TRBV5-1; j_gene: TRBJ1-2; CDR3nt: TGCGCCAGCAGCTTGGAGGGTCGGAGTGGCTACACCTTC; CDR3aa: CASSLEGRSGYTF
abundance: many; d_gene: TRBD1; v_gene: TRBV12-3/TRBV12-4; j_gene: TRBJ2-5; CDR3nt: TGTGCCAGCAGTCGGACAGGGCGGGAGACCCAGTACTTC; CDR3aa: CASSRTGRETQYF
abundance: many; d_gene: -; v_gene: TRBV20-1; j_gene: TRBJ1-1; CDR3nt: TGCAGTGCTAGAGAGATAATTAGAGCTGAAGCTTTCTTT; CDR3aa: CSAREIIRAEAFF
abundance: -; d_gene: TRBD2; v_gene: TRBV20-1; j_gene: TRBJ2-7; CDR3nt: TGCAGTGCTAGGGGGACTAGCGGGGATGGCGAACAGTACTTC; CDR3aa: CSARGTSGDGEQYF
abundance: -; d_gene: TRBD2; v_gene: TRBV20-1; j_gene: TRBJ2-3; CDR3nt: TGCAGTGCTAGAGATGTACAGCGGGACACAGATACGCAGTATTTT; CDR3aa: CSARDVQRDTDTQYF
abundance: many; d_gene: -; v_gene: TRBV7-3; j_gene: TRBJ2-7; CDR3nt: TGTGCCAGCAGCTTGGCGGGATCTTCCATGGAGCAGTACTTC; CDR3aa: CASSLAGSSMEQYF
abundance: many; d_gene: -; v_gene: TRBV5-1; j_gene: TRBJ2-7; CDR3nt: TGCGCCAGCAGCTTGGCCGGGCAGGGGAGGGACGAGCAGTACTTC; CDR3aa: CASSLAGQGRDEQYF
abundance: many; d_gene: -; v_gene: TRBV20-1; j_gene: TRBJ1-2; CDR3nt: TGCAGTGCTAGACCATATACTAACTATGGCTACACCTTC; CDR3aa: CSARPYTNYGYTF
abundance: many; d_gene: -; v_gene: TRBV11-2; j_gene: TRBJ2-3; CDR3nt: TGTGCCAGCAGCCCCTTAGTAGATACGCAGTATTTT; CDR3aa: CASSPLVDTQYF
abundance: many; d_gene: TRBD2; v_gene: TRBV20-1; j_gene: TRBJ2-2; CDR3nt: TGCAGTGCTCGCACTGGGGGACTAGCGGGATCGTCGGCCACCGGGGAGCTGTTTTTT; CDR3aa: CSARTGGLAGSSATGELFF
abundance: many; d_gene: -; v_gene: TRBV20-1; j_gene: TRBJ2-5; CDR3nt: TGCAGTGCTACGCCCGGCGGTGGAGAGACCCAGTACTTC; CDR3aa: CSATPGGGETQYF
abundance: many; d_gene: -; v_gene: TRBV5-1; j_gene: TRBJ1-1; CDR3nt: TGCGCCAGCAGCCTGTCCGGATTACCCGAAGCTTTCTTT; CDR3aa: CASSLSGLPEAFF
abundance: many; d_gene: -; v_gene: TRBV28; j_gene: TRBJ1-5; CDR3nt: TGTGCCAGCAGTCCTCCCTCAGTCCCCCAGCATTTT; CDR3aa: CASSPPSVPQHF
abundance: many; d_gene: -; v_gene: TRBV3-1; j_gene: TRBJ2-2; CDR3nt: TGTGCCAGCAGCCTATGGTGGTCCGGGGAGCTGTTTTTT; CDR3aa: CASSLWWSGELFF
abundance: many; d_gene: -; v_gene: TRBV5-1; j_gene: TRBJ1-1; CDR3nt: TGCGCCAGCAGTTTGGCCCCCGGGGGAATGAACACTGAAGCTTTCTTT; CDR3aa: CASSLAPGGMNTEAFF
abundance: few; d_gene: -; v_gene: TRBV19; j_gene: TRBJ2-7; CDR3nt: TGTGCCAGTAGTATCAAGGGGGGGCCCTACGAGCAGTACTTC; CDR3aa: CASSIKGGPYEQYF
abundance: many; d_gene: TRBD1; v_gene: TRBV12-3/TRBV12-4; j_gene: TRBJ1-4; CDR3nt: TGTGCCAGCAGTCTGATCAGGGGGACCAATGAAAAACTGTTTTTT; CDR3aa: CASSLIRGTNEKLFF
abundance: many; d_gene: -; v_gene: TRBV30; j_gene: TRBJ1-2; CDR3nt: TGTGCCTGGAGTCCGGGGATCCCAGGGGACTATGGCTACACCTTC; CDR3aa: CAWSPGIPGDYGYTF